This TCR beta chain was retrieved from a study of blood T cell repertoires in COVID-19 (dated by TCRdb to about 2020). With regard to the full study: The collaborator samples originated in the United States, Italy and Spain and spanned the acute and convalescent phases of COVID-19. Subjects who had been exposed to COVID-19, were actively infected with it, or had recovered from it provided the deeply sampled blood TCRbeta repertoires that made up the dataset. The material from the prospective study consisted of cDNA or gDNA derived from T cells, B-cell-depleted T cells, or PBMCs. A de-identified subject ID, COVID-19 status, age in years and sex were almost always included in the sample metadata. Where HLA class I and class II types were available, the types were taken from metadata supplied by the sample provider, not from assay-based typing. The repertoires were released in a freely available public database intended as a resource for research on the immune response to SARS-CoV-2. Samples came from the ongoing ImmuneRACE study (first 160 participants) plus 1,254 subjects from 6 global collaborators. Overall results and qualifications from the work: How much clinical and demographic metadata was included differed by source and by participant, and the metadata was provided uncurated.

Collaborating institutions collected whole blood in K2EDTA tubes following their own protocols. Collaborator samples were shipped for TCRbeta analysis as frozen whole blood, isolated PBMCs, or DNA extracted from either sample type. In its sample, this clone was seen a few times. Its antigen is still unknown. Nothing much larger sits one base from this clone, and base qualities are not available. TCRbeta CDR3 regions were amplified from genomic DNA by means of the immunoSEQ Assay, a bias-controlled multiplex PCR. Per the original workflow: Within the assay, amplification of reference gene primers was used to estimate how many nucleated cells each sample contained. To quantify the absolute abundance of each unique TCRbeta CDR3 rearrangement, sequence reads were collapsed and filtered. For each sample, productive Simpson clonality was calculated by taking the square root of Simpson's diversity index across productive rearrangements. As stored in TCRdb, this immuneACCESS dataset retains in-frame rearrangements with V and J assigned. A fraction of the clones does not appear; measured against another copy, unresolved V genes explain less than half of the discrepancy, and the remainder lacks a known reason. Clone size and V and J calls were adopted from that table, with D and trimming inferred from the DNA. Across this sample there are 150,000 to 180,000 clones, with about 80% seen only once. The ten largest clones capture 29% of the sample.

The sequencing sample was made of peripheral blood. The TCR originated in a woman between 55 and 75 years old with acute or convalescent COVID-19.

In nucleotides, the sequence is TGTGCCAGTAGTTTCGCTAGGGAGGGGCGTGAAGCTTTCTTT. It codes for CASSFAREGREAFF. The chain couples TRBV19 to TRBJ1-1; the D gene is perhaps TRBD1, on 5 matching bases. Taken from the germline V gene (reference sequence), the CDR1 and CDR2 loops are LNHDA and SQIVND. Spanning cysteine to phenylalanine, the CDR3 consists of 14 amino acids. Only CDR3 DNA is held: 42 bases, read in frame from base 1. V was cut back by 5 bases and J by 7 bases, leaving a gap of 17 bases between them.